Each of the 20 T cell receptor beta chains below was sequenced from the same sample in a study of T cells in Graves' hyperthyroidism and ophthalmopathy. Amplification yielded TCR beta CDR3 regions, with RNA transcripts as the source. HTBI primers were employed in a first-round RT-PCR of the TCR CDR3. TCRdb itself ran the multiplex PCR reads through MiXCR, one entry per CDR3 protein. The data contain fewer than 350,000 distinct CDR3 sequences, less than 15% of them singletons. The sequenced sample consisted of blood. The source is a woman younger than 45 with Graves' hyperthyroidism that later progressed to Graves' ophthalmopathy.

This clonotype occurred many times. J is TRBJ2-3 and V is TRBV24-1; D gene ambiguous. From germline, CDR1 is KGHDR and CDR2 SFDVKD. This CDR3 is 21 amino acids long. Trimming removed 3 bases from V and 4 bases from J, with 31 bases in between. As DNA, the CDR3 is TGTGCCACCAGTGATCAATCTAAGAAGGGCAGTTTATCCTCGTACGCAGATACGCAGTATTTT. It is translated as CATSDQSKKGSLSSYADTQYF.

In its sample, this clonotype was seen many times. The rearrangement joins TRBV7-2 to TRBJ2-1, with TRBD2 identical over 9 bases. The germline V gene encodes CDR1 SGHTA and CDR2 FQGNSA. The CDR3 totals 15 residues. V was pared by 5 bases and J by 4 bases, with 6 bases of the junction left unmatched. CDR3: CASSKTSGLYNEQFF. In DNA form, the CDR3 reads TGTGCCAGCAGCAAGACTAGCGGCTTATACAATGAGCAGTTCTTC.

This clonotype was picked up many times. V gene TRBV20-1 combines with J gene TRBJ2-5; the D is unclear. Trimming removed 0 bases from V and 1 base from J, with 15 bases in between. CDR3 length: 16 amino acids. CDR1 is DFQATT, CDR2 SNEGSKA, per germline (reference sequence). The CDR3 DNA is TGCAGTGCTAGAGACCTTGCGCGGTCGGTCCAAGAGACCCAGTACTTC. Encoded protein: CSARDLARSVQETQYF.

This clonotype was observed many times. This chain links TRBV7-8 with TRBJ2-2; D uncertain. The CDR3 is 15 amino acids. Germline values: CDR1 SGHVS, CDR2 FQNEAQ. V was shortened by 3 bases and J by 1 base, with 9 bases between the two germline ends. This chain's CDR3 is CASSFGSGNTGELFF. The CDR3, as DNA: TGTGCCAGCAGCTTCGGTTCAGGGAACACCGGGGAGCTGTTTTTT.

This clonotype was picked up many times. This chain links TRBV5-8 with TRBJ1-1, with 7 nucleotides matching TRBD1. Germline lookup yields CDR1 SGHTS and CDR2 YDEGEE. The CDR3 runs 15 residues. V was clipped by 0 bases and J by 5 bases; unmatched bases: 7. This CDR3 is CASSLAGGGRTEAFF. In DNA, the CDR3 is TGTGCCAGCAGCTTGGCCGGAGGGGGCCGGACTGAAGCTTTCTTT.

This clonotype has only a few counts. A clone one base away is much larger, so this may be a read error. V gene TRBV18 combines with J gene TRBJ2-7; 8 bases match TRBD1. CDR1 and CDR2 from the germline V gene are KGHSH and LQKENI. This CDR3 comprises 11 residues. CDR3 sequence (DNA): TGTGCCAACTCACAGGGGGACGAGCAGTACTTC. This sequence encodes CANSQGDEQYF.

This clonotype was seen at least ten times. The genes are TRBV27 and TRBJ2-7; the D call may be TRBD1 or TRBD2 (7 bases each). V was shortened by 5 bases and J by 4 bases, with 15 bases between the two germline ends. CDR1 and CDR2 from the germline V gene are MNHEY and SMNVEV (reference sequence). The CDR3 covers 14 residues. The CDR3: CASSPQGGTYEQYF. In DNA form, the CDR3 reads TGTGCCAGCAGTCCGCAGGGGGGGACATACGAGCAGTACTTC.

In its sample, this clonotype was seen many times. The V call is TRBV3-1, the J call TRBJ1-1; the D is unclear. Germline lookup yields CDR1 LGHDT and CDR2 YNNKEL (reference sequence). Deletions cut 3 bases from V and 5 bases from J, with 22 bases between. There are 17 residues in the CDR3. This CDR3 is CASSQHGAGSTRTEAFF. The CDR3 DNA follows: TGTGCCAGCAGCCAGCACGGAGCTGGGTCGACCAGGACTGAAGCTTTCTTT.

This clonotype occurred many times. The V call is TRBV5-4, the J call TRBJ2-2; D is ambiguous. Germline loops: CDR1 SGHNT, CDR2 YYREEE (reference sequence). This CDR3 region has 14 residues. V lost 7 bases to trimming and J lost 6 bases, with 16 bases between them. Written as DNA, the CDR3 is TGTGCCAGCCAAGTCGGAACCACCTCCGGGGAGCTGTTTTTT. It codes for CASQVGTTSGELFF.

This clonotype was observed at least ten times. CDR3 nucleotides: TGTGCCAGCAGTTACAGGTTCACTGAAGCTTTCTTT. Amino acids: CASSYRFTEAFF. The chain carries TRBV6-2 or TRBV6-3 and TRBJ1-1; D is unclear. The CDR3 runs to 12 residues. The V end was cut by 2 bases, the J end by 4 bases, with 5 bases between. CDR1 and CDR2 (germline): MNHEY, SVGEGT.

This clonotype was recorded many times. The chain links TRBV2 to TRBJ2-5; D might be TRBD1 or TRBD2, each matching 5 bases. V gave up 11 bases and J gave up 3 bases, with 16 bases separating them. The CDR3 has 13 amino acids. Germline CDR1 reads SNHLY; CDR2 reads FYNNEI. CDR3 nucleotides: TGTGCCCAGAGGGGAGACAGTAAAGAGACCCAGTACTTC. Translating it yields CAQRGDSKETQYF.

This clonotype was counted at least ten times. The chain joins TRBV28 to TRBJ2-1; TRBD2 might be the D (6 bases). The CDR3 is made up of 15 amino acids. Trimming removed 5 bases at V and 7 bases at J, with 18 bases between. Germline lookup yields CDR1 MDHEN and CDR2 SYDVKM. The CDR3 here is CASSPSGTGGNEQFF. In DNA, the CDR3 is TGTGCCAGCAGTCCCTCGGGCACCGGGGGAAATGAGCAGTTCTTC.

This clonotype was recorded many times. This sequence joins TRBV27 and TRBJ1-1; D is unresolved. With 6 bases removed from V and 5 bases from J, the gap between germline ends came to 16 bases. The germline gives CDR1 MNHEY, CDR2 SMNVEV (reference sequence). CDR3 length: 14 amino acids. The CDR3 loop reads CASRPYQGSTEAFF. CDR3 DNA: TGTGCCAGCAGGCCTTACCAAGGATCAACTGAAGCTTTCTTT.

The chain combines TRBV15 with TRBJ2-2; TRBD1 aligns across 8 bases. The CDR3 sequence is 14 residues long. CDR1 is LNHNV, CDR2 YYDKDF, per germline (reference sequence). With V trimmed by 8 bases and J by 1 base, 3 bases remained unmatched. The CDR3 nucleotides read TGTGCCACCCAGGGACAGGTGAACACCGGGGAGCTGTTTTTT. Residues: CATQGQVNTGELFF.

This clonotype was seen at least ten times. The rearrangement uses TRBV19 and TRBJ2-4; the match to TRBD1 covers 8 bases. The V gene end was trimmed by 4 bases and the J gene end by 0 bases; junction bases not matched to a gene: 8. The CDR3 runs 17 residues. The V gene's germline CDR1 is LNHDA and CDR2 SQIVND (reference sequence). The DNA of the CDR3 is TGTGCCAGTAGTACCACCGGGACAGGACTAGCCAAAAACATTCAGTACTTC. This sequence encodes CASSTTGTGLAKNIQYF.

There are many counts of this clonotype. CDR3 protein: CASSLSSGMWDIQYF. The CDR3 DNA is TGTGCCAGCAGTTTATCATCAGGGATGTGGGACATTCAGTACTTC. This sequence joins TRBV12-3 or TRBV12-4 and TRBJ2-4; TRBD1 might be the D (5 bases). The CDR3 consists of 15 residues. Trimming took off 2 bases at V and 8 bases at J, with 16 bases between the two ends.

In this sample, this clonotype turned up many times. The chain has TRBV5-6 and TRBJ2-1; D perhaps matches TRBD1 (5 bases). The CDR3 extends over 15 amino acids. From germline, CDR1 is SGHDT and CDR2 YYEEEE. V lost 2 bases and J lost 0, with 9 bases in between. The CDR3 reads CASSFGASSYNEQFF. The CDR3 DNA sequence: TGTGCCAGCAGCTTTGGGGCTAGCTCCTACAATGAGCAGTTCTTC.

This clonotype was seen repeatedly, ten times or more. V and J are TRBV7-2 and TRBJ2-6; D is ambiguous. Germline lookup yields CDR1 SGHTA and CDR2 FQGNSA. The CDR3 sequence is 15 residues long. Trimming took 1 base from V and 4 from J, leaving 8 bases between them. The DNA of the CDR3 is TGTGCCAGCAGCTTAGACCTAACAGGGGCCAACGTCCTGACTTTC. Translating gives CASSLDLTGANVLTF. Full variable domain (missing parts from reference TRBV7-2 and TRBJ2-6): GAGVSQSPSNKVTEKGKDVELRCDPISGHTALYWYRQSLGQGLEFLIYFQGNSAPDKSGLPSDRFSAERTGGSVSTLTIQRTQQEDSAVYLCASSLDLTGANVLTFGAGSRLTVL.

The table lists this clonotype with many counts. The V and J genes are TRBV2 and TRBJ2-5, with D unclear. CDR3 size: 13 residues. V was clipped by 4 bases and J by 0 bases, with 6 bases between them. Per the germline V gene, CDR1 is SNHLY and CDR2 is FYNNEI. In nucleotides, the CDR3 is TGTGCCAGCAGTGGACGGAACCAAGAGACCCAGTACTTC. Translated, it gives CASSGRNQETQYF.

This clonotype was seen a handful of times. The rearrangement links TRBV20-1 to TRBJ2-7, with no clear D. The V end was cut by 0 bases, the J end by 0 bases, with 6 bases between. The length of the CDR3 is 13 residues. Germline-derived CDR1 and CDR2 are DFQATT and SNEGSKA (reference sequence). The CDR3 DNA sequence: TGCAGTGCTAGAGATATCGGCTCCTACGAGCAGTACTTC. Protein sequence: CSARDIGSYEQYF.